The 9 T cell receptor beta chains given below trace back to one sample, sequenced in a study of cytomegalovirus exposure and HLA in healthy donors. The primer mix had 60 Vbeta and 13 Jbeta primers. Produced via immunoSEQ multiplex PCR; TCRdb's table is partial and in-frame only. Altogether 100,000 to 150,000 clones are present, 70% to 80% being singletons, with the ten largest covering more than 3.5%. The sample was PBMCs. The receptors were sampled from a man aged 40-49 years in good health and CMV-seropositive.

The chain has TRBV5-1 and TRBJ2-1; no clear D. Germline values: CDR1 SGHRS, CDR2 YFSETQ. V dropped 1 base and J dropped 3 bases, with 8 bases sitting between them. The CDR3 totals 14 residues. The CDR3 coding sequence is TGCGCCAGCAGCTTGATGGGCAGCTACAATGAGCAGTTCTTC. This translates into CASSLMGSYNEQFF.

The V gene is TRBV2, the J gene TRBJ2-1, with 14 bases lining up with TRBD2. The CDR3 consists of 15 residues. V trimming: 6 bases; J trimming: 5 bases; junction bases outside the gene matches: 3. The germline gives CDR1 SNHLY, CDR2 FYNNEI. The CDR3 nucleotides read TGTGCCAGCAGCGCGACTAGCGGGGGGGACAATGAGCAGTTCTTC. Its protein product is CASSATSGGDNEQFF. Supplemented by reference TRBV2 and TRBJ2-1, the full variable domain reads EPEVTQTPSHQVTQMGQEVILRCVPISNHLYFYWYRQILGQKVEFLVSFYNNEISEKSEIFDDQFSVERPDGSNFTLKIRSTKLEDSAMYFCASSATSGGDNEQFFGPGTRLTVL.

The CDR3 region has the DNA TGTGCCAGTAGTGGTTGGGTAGCGGACCCTGAAGCTTTCTTT. This sequence encodes CASSGWVADPEAFF. J is TRBJ1-1 and V is TRBV19; D remains unclear. The CDR3 has 14 amino acids. Germline values: CDR1 LNHDA, CDR2 SQIVND (reference sequence). V lost 5 bases to trimming and J lost 6 bases, with 16 bases between them. The whole variable domain, remainder taken from reference TRBV19 and TRBJ1-1, is DGGITQSPKYLFRKEGQNVTLSCEQNLNHDAMYWYRQDPGQGLRLIYYSQIVNDFQKGDIAEGYSVSREKKESFPLTVTSAQKNPTAFYLCASSGWVADPEAFFGQGTRLTVV.

This clone was seen a few times. This sequence joins TRBV10-3 and TRBJ2-7; D is unresolved. Germline values: CDR1 ENHRY, CDR2 SYGVKD. Trimming took off 2 bases at V and 12 bases at J, with 11 bases between the two ends. CDR3 length equals 11 residues. The CDR3 here is CAISEDLQAYF. The CDR3, as DNA: TGTGCCATCAGTGAGGACCTGCAGGCGTACTTC.

This clone was seen a few times. The chain carries TRBV6-1 and TRBJ1-5; 8 bases are shared with TRBD1. In germline, CDR1 is MNHNS, CDR2 SASEGT. With 6 bases clipped from V and 5 bases from J, the junction kept 6 bases outside the gene matches. CDR3 size: 14 residues. CDR3 bases: TGTGCCAGCAGGCTAGACAGGGGAGATCAGCCCCAGCATTTT. The encoded protein is CASRLDRGDQPQHF.

The genes are TRBV30 and TRBJ2-7; D perhaps matches TRBD2 (7 bases). The germline V gene has CDR1 GTSNPN and CDR2 SVGIG (reference sequence). The CDR3 length is 15 residues. V lost 2 bases to trimming and J lost 4 bases, with 18 bases between them. The CDR3 DNA reads as TGTGCCTGGAGTAAGGGTTCGGGGGGCCGGTACGAGCAGTACTTC. Its protein product is CAWSKGSGGRYEQYF.

The chain employs TRBV10-2 and TRBJ2-7; perhaps TRBD1 as D (5 bases). The V gene lost 4 bases and the J gene lost 2 bases, with 12 bases spanning the gap. Germline V gene data show CDR1 as WSHSY and CDR2 as SAAADI. The CDR3 covers 14 residues. The CDR3 coding sequence is TGCGCCAGCAGTGCGGCAGGACAAGCCTACGAGCAGTACTTC. The encoded protein is CASSAAGQAYEQYF.

The J gene is TRBJ2-3, the V gene TRBV2; D is perhaps TRBD1 (5 bases). There are 16 residues in the CDR3. Germline V CDR1 and CDR2: SNHLY, FYNNEI. Trimming pared 4 bases from V and 0 bases from J, leaving 14 bases between. The CDR3 here is CASSGRTPSSTDTQYF. DNA for the CDR3: TGTGCCAGCAGTGGACGGACACCCTCTAGCACAGATACGCAGTATTTT.

This clone was counted a single time. The V and J genes are TRBV18 and TRBJ2-4, with D maybe TRBD2 (7 bases). This CDR3 contains 14 residues. From germline, CDR1 is KGHSH and CDR2 LQKENI. V lost 3 bases and J lost 6, with 12 bases in between. The CDR3 DNA follows: TGTGCCAGCTCACCCGCCGGGGGGCGAAACATTCAGTACTTC. Residues: CASSPAGGRNIQYF.